This T cell receptor beta chain stems from a study of shared clonotypes between healthy human individuals (dated by TCRdb to 2018 to 2020). Context from the whole study: Three men and a couple of women, aged 18 to 49 years, made up the cohort. Per donor, leukapheresis produced somewhere between about 0.94 and 9.5 billion PBMCs. Libraries were prepared and TCR repertoires were sequenced by different laboratories using diverse techniques, in order to increase sequencing depth and limit assay-specific biases. Blood TCR repertoires of five healthy adults were deeply sequenced to estimate repertoire size and the extent of clonotype sharing between individuals. Per donor, three plates each were used for CD4 naive and CD4 memory, two for CD8 naive, and one for CD8 memory. Findings and caveats that apply to the study as a whole: Because the study included a small number of donors, the genetic and exposure-history diversity represented was limited. Clonotypes shared by all four sorted-subset donors showed higher generation probabilities than non-shared clonotypes. Rarefaction of sorted-subset datasets indicated incomplete sequencing despite the large sequencing depth. Naive subsets generally had larger estimated clonotype richness than memory subsets did. Based on pairwise subsampling, the degree of clonotype sharing among donors was expected to be affected by sequencing depth. Sampling was restricted to blood, and TCR repertoires in tissue are likely to differ from TCR repertoires in blood. Around 5.4% of naive CD4, roughly 3.6% of naive CD8, about 2.5% of memory CD4, and 0.4% of memory CD8 clonotypes were shared across several donors.

Turning to this clone: Its antigen remains undetermined. Base qualities are not provided; no much larger clone lies one nucleotide away. This sample includes further DNA sequences coding for the same CDR3.

Healthy HIV-negative adults with no recently reported acute infections or vaccinations were included as donors. Every donor was a Caucasian adult residing in Nashville, Tennessee, USA. Magnetic negative selection was used to enrich CD4+ T cells, after which naive cells were positively selected on CD45RA and the negative fraction became the memory subset. Blood was obtained by leukapheresis, after which PBMCs were separated by Ficoll-Histopaque density gradient centrifugation and cryopreserved in liquid nitrogen vapor phase. Purity and quantity of every magnetically sorted T cell population were checked by analytical flow cytometry. Genomic DNA was isolated from every sorted fraction and measured by UV absorbance on a Nanodrop 2000c. Using the deep immunoSEQ assay, multiplex PCR amplified TCR CDR3 regions from genomic DNA. Genomic DNA extracted from each cell subset was distributed evenly over all wells of several immunoSEQ 96-well plates, and each plate served as one replicate. Each replicate PCR for sorted subsets received roughly 0.2 ug genomic DNA, equal to about 30,000 T cell genomes. The purified libraries were quantified using a Qubit 3.0 fluorometer, sized with a Bioanalyzer 2100, and then quantified again using the KAPA Library Quantification kit. A separate single-read 150-cycle Illumina NextSeq 550 flow cell was used to sequence each immunoSEQ 96-well plate. The paper's data handling went like this. Because only junctional sequences without quality scores were contained in the immunoSEQ output, filtering matching that applied to full-length reads could not be performed. Sequences were annotated with PyIR, a Python wrapper for IgBLAST v1.9, and V/J genes and CDR3 were assigned using IMGT germline references. Any read was removed if the V/J assignment was weak (E-value above 1e-6), the CDR3 was missing, or the read contained stop codons, out-of-frame junctions, or ambiguous translated residues. A V3J clonotype was defined by an identical inferred V gene, J gene, and CDR3 amino acid sequence. The percentage overlap between two repertoires was calculated by dividing the number of shared unique clonotypes by the size of the smaller repertoire. Richness of each repertoire was evaluated using RTK rarefaction, the Chao1 estimator, and Recon v2.1 estimates of unobserved clonotypes. Generation probabilities were computed with OLGA for all TCRbeta clonotypes obtained by the gDNA method from several donors. The clones in this table, taken by TCRdb from immuneACCESS, are in-frame only. Not every clone is retained; where verified, under half of the shortfall comes from an unresolved V gene, and the cause of the rest is unknown. V and J calls and clone size are those listed in that table; D and trimming were worked out from the DNA. This sample lists around 2.3 million clones; 95% were detected once. Roughly 0.13% of the sample is in the top ten clones.

The CDR3 starts with the cysteine, ends with the phenylalanine, and has 15 residues. Only the CDR3 part of the read is kept: 45 bases, read in frame from the first base. CDR1 and CDR2 are read off the germline V gene as MNHEY and SVGAGI. V is pared back by 0 bases and J by 4 bases, with 10 bases lying between the germline termini. Recombination joined TRBV6-5 with TRBJ1-3; a weak D assignment points to TRBD1 (6 bases agree). Material for sequencing was naive CD4+ T cells sorted from blood. This specimen's cell subset or site label, interpreted: CD45RA+ positively selected. The receptor was isolated from a man aged 18 to 35 in good health. The CDR3 in this case is CASSYSWGPGNTIYF. The nucleotide sequence reads TGTGCCAGCAGTTACTCTTGGGGGCCAGGAAACACCATATATTTT.